This passage covers 31 T cell receptor beta chains from one sample sequenced in a study of T cells in Graves' hyperthyroidism and ophthalmopathy. Researchers took RNA transcripts and amplified the TCR beta CDR3 regions from them. The TCR CDR3 was amplified in a first-round RT-PCR using the HTBI primer set. TCRdb redid the calling of the multiplex PCR reads with MiXCR, one entry per CDR3 protein. The sample contains approximately 560,000 distinct CDR3 sequences, 46% of which appear only once. Sequences were obtained from peripheral blood or thyroid tissue (not recorded which). The receptors were gathered from a woman between 18 and 29 years old with Graves' hyperthyroidism.

The chain employs TRBV7-6 and TRBJ2-2; D uncertain. CDR3 length: 16 amino acids. With 1 base removed from V and 2 bases from J, the gap between germline ends came to 11 bases. Germline V gene sequence: CDR1 SGHVS, CDR2 FNYEAQ. The CDR3 sequence is CASSLGTGYNTGELFF. The CDR3 bases are TGTGCCAGCAGCTTAGGGACCGGCTATAACACCGGGGAGCTGTTTTTT.

As concerns this clonotype: Since no conserved phenylalanine or tryptophan closes the CDR3, a read error is the likely cause. The rearrangement links TRBV29-1 to TRBJ1-1; D is unresolved. The CDR3 has 12 residues. V lost 4 bases and J lost 2, with 8 bases in between. Looked up from germline, CDR1 is SQVTM and CDR2 is ANQGSEA. CDR3 sequence (DNA): TGCAGCGTTGGGAGGAGCAACACTGAAGCTTTCACT. It specifies CSVGRSNTEAFT.

The V call is TRBV29-1, the J call TRBJ2-5; TRBD2 matches 14 bases. Trimming cost V 4 bases and J 4 bases; bases outside gene matches: 11. From germline, CDR1 is SQVTM and CDR2 ANQGSEA. The CDR3 sequence is 17 residues long. The CDR3, as DNA: TGCAGCGTTGCGGGGGGACTAGCGGGAGAGGTCGGAGAGACCCAGTACTTC. This gives the protein CSVAGGLAGEVGETQYF. Looking up the rest from reference TRBV29-1 and TRBJ2-5 gives the full variable domain: SAVISQKPSRDICQRGTSLTIQCQVDSQVTMMFWYRQQPGQSLTLIATANQGSEATYESGFVIDKFPISRPNLTFSTLTVSNMSPEDSSIYLCSVAGGLAGEVGETQYFGPGTRLLVL.

V usage is TRBV7-2 and J usage is TRBJ1-1; D may be TRBD1 (6 bases). This CDR3 spans 16 amino acids. The germline V and J ends were trimmed by 6 bases and 0 bases, with 17 bases remaining between them. The germline CDR1 and CDR2 sequences are SGHTA and FQGNSA. CDR3 in amino acids: CASREPGQLMNTEAFF. The CDR3 bases are TGTGCCAGCAGGGAGCCGGGACAACTCATGAACACTGAAGCTTTCTTT.

The V and J genes are TRBV25-1 and TRBJ2-7; D is possibly TRBD1 (6 bases). CDR1 and CDR2 from the germline V gene are MGHDK and SYGVNS. The CDR3 contains 12 residues. The ends were cut back, 9 bases at V and 3 bases at J, with 12 bases in the middle. CDR3 amino acids: CARGAMGYEQYF. The CDR3 nucleotides read TGTGCCAGGGGGGCTATGGGCTACGAGCAGTACTTC.

On this clonotype: A much larger clone differs by one base, so this may be a read error. The V and J genes are TRBV29-1 and TRBJ2-5, with TRBD1 as a possible D gene (5 bases). V was clipped by 1 base and J by 4 bases, with 7 bases between them. Germline lookup yields CDR1 SQVTM and CDR2 ANQGSEA. The CDR3 has 12 amino acids. The CDR3 region has the DNA TGCAGCGTTGAAGGGGGCCCAGAGACCCAGTACTTC. Translated: CSVEGGPETQYF.

This clonotype was recorded many times. This sequence joins TRBV2 and TRBJ1-2; TRBD1 matches at 10 bases. Losses at the gene ends were 4 bases for V and 7 bases for J; bases not matched to a gene: 9. The germline V gene has CDR1 SNHLY and CDR2 FYNNEI. The CDR3 extends over 15 amino acids. CDR3 region: CASSAWRQGAGGYTF. The CDR3 DNA follows: TGTGCCAGCAGTGCTTGGCGACAGGGGGCTGGTGGCTACACCTTC.

The chain combines TRBV4-3 with TRBJ2-7, with D perhaps TRBD2 (5 bases). This CDR3 contains 13 residues. Trimming removed 3 bases from V and 3 bases from J, with 9 bases in between. The germline CDR1 and CDR2 sequences are LGHNA and YSLEER. DNA for the CDR3: TGCGCCAGCAGCCACGCGGGTAGCTACGAGCAGTACTTC. Translated: CASSHAGSYEQYF.

This clonotype occurred a few times. V usage is TRBV20-1 and J usage is TRBJ1-2; TRBD1 aligns across 7 bases. V gave up 2 bases and J gave up 7 bases; unmatched junction bases: 10. The CDR3 has 14 residues. Germline loops: CDR1 DFQATT, CDR2 SNEGSKA (reference sequence). This chain's CDR3 is CSARRGQGRVGYTF. In nucleotides, the CDR3 is TGCAGTGCTAGAAGGGGGCAGGGACGGGTTGGCTACACCTTC.

Notes on this clonotype: Since a much larger clone is just one base distant, this may be a read error. V is TRBV7-9 and J is TRBJ2-2; 8 nucleotides match TRBD1. Germline CDR1 is SEHNR and CDR2 is FQNEAQ (reference sequence). Losses at the gene ends were 2 bases for V and 4 bases for J; bases not matched to a gene: 3. This CDR3 comprises 15 residues. The DNA for the CDR3 is TGTGCCAGCAGCTTATGGACAGGGATCACCGGGGAGCTGTTTTTT. Translating gives CASSLWTGITGELFF.

This clonotype was recorded a few times. This chain links TRBV7-2 with TRBJ2-2; TRBD1 might be the D (5 bases). In germline, CDR1 is SGHTA, CDR2 FQGNSA. V was shortened by 1 base and J by 5 bases, with 11 bases between the two germline ends. CDR3 size: 15 residues. The CDR3 region has the DNA TGTGCCAGCAGCTTAGACGAGACAGTAACCGGGGAGCTGTTTTTT. It is translated as CASSLDETVTGELFF.

CDR3 bases: TGTGCCAGCAGTGAATTTTTCGACTACCAGGGGGCCTGGGCCAACGTCCTGACTTTC. Encoded protein: CASSEFFDYQGAWANVLTF. The genes are TRBV25-1 and TRBJ2-6; 8 bases agree with TRBD1. This CDR3 spans 19 amino acids. Germline V lookup: CDR1 MGHDK, CDR2 SYGVNS. The trim removed 1 base at V and 5 bases at J, leaving 13 bases unmatched.

The chain has TRBV20-1 and TRBJ2-5; 11 bases map to TRBD2. Trimming cost V 3 bases and J 4 bases; bases outside gene matches: 7. The CDR3 runs to 15 residues. Germline CDR1 and CDR2: DFQATT and SNEGSKA (reference sequence). The CDR3 sequence: CSARDSGRAGETQYF. The CDR3 nucleotides read TGCAGTGCTAGGGATAGCGGGAGGGCCGGAGAGACCCAGTACTTC.

In DNA form, the CDR3 reads TGTGCCAGCAGCTACCTGGGGGAACTCAGTCGGACCCAGTACTTC. Its protein product is CASSYLGELSRTQYF. This chain links TRBV7-9 with TRBJ2-5, with D perhaps being TRBD1 or TRBD2 (5 bases each). This CDR3 spans 15 amino acids. V dropped 4 bases and J dropped 7 bases, with 19 bases sitting between them. The germline CDR1 and CDR2 sequences are SEHNR and FQNEAQ (reference sequence).

This clonotype has a single count. The rearrangement uses TRBV7-8 and TRBJ1-2; 9 nucleotides agree with TRBD1. J lost 3 bases, V lost 5 bases, and 13 bases had no gene match. CDR1 and CDR2 (germline): SGHVS, FQNEAQ. The CDR3 has 17 amino acids. CDR3 loop: CASSPRARRDRDYGYTF. The CDR3 bases are TGTGCCAGCAGCCCCCGTGCCCGGAGGGACAGGGACTATGGCTACACCTTC.

This clonotype appeared a few times. This chain connects TRBV12-3 or TRBV12-4 to TRBJ2-6; 11 positions match TRBD2. The CDR3 is 18 residues long. V was clipped by 6 bases and J by 0 bases; unmatched bases: 7. In DNA form, the CDR3 reads TGTGCCAGCAGGCCGGGACTAGCGGACCTCTCTGGGGCCAACGTCCTGACTTTC. This gives the protein CASRPGLADLSGANVLTF.

The table lists this clonotype with a few counts. The rearrangement joins TRBV20-1 to TRBJ1-5; a weak D match, TRBD1 (5 bases). Trimming cost V 5 bases and J 7 bases, with 15 bases left between them. The CDR3 has 13 amino acids. Germline V gives CDR1 DFQATT, CDR2 SNEGSKA (reference sequence). DNA for the CDR3: TGCAGTGCTGGGGGACGGGAGGGACAGCCCCAGCATTTT. Translation: CSAGGREGQPQHF.

V usage is TRBV5-1 and J usage is TRBJ1-2; the match to TRBD1 covers 10 bases. CDR1 and CDR2 from the germline V gene are SGHRS and YFSETQ. The V segment lost 4 bases and the J segment 0 bases; nucleotides outside the gene matches: 9. This CDR3 has 17 residues. CDR3 protein: CASSLDRGLSANYGYTF. The CDR3 DNA is TGCGCCAGCAGCCTCGACAGGGGGCTTTCAGCTAACTATGGCTACACCTTC.

This chain connects TRBV20-1 to TRBJ2-5; possibly TRBD2 for D (5 bases). The germline V and J ends were trimmed by 0 bases and 4 bases, with 15 bases remaining between them. CDR3 length equals 15 residues. Looked up from germline, CDR1 is DFQATT and CDR2 is SNEGSKA (reference sequence). The CDR3: CSARDRVLVRETQYF. CDR3 nucleotides: TGCAGTGCTAGAGATAGAGTACTAGTCCGAGAGACCCAGTACTTC.

The rearrangement links TRBV7-9 to TRBJ2-3; 14 nucleotides align to TRBD2. The CDR3 sequence is 17 residues long. Losses at the gene ends were 4 bases for V and 3 bases for J; bases not matched to a gene: 6. Germline V gene sequence: CDR1 SEHNR, CDR2 FQNEAQ (reference sequence). CDR3 amino acids: CASSSGTSGSMTDTQYF. CDR3 nucleotides: TGTGCCAGCAGCTCAGGGACTAGCGGGAGTATGACAGATACGCAGTATTTT. The variable domain in full, completed from reference TRBV7-9 and TRBJ2-3, reads DTGVSQNPRHKITKRGQNVTFRCDPISEHNRLYWYRQTLGQGPEFLTYFQNEAQLEKSRLLSDRFSAERPKGSFSTLEIQRTEQGDSAMYLCASSSGTSGSMTDTQYFGPGTRLTVL.

This clonotype was seen only a few times. The chain employs TRBV7-2 and TRBJ2-7; 8 nucleotides match TRBD2. Germline loops: CDR1 SGHTA, CDR2 FQGNSA. The CDR3 is made up of 17 amino acids. V was clipped by 7 bases and J by 4 bases; unmatched bases: 18. The CDR3 sequence: CASNAIRREGPVYEQYF. The CDR3, as DNA: TGTGCCAGCAATGCTATTCGACGGGAGGGCCCAGTGTACGAGCAGTACTTC.

In this sample, this clonotype turned up a few times. The rearrangement links TRBV5-1 to TRBJ1-3; D might be TRBD1 (5 bases). Deletions cut 3 bases from V and 4 bases from J, with 11 bases between. Germline V lookup: CDR1 SGHRS, CDR2 YFSETQ. This CDR3 is 14 amino acids long. The CDR3 nucleotides read TGCGCCAGCAGCTCAGGACATGACGGAAACACCATATATTTT. As protein: CASSSGHDGNTIYF.

For this clonotype: A much bigger clone sits one base away, suggesting this may be a read error. The V gene is TRBV29-1, the J gene TRBJ1-2; no definite D call. This CDR3 region has 12 residues. The germline gives CDR1 SQVTM, CDR2 ANQGSEA. Between the trimmed V and J ends, which lost 7 bases and 8 bases, there was a span of 17 bases. The CDR3 sequence is CSAPLGNRGYTF. The CDR3 region has the DNA TGCAGCGCCCCGTTAGGGAATAGAGGCTACACCTTC.

Many counts were recorded for this clonotype. The chain carries TRBV14 and TRBJ1-5; D remains ambiguous. V shed 0 bases and J shed 5 bases, with 5 bases lying between them. Germline V gene data show CDR1 as SGHDN and CDR2 as FVKESK. The CDR3 loop spans 13 amino acids. The chain's CDR3 is CASSQDPYQPQHF. CDR3 in DNA: TGTGCCAGCAGCCAAGATCCGTATCAGCCCCAGCATTTT.

A note on this clonotype: A read error may explain this, as a much larger clone is one base away. V is TRBV7-8 and J is TRBJ1-6; 8 nucleotides match TRBD1. J gave up 10 bases and V 5 bases, and 7 bases lay outside the gene matches. The CDR3 runs 14 residues. The germline V gene has CDR1 SGHVS and CDR2 FQNEAQ. For the CDR3, the DNA is TGTGCCAGCAGCCGAGGACAGGGTGCGTCACCCCTCCACTTT. Translation gives CASSRGQGASPLHF.

The rearrangement joins TRBV6-5 to TRBJ2-2, with 9 bases matching TRBD2. V shed 0 bases and J 6 bases; nucleotides not matched to a gene: 5. The CDR3 has 16 amino acids. From germline, CDR1 is MNHEY and CDR2 SVGAGI. The chain's CDR3 is CASSYSMTSGSGELFF. The CDR3 DNA reads TGTGCCAGCAGTTACTCCATGACTAGCGGATCCGGGGAGCTGTTTTTT.

Comments on this clonotype: This clone may be a read error of a much larger clone one base away. This likely comes from a read error, as the CDR3 has no conserved phenylalanine or tryptophan at its end. The V gene is TRBV10-3, the J gene TRBJ2-7, with D unresolved. Looked up from germline, CDR1 is ENHRY and CDR2 is SYGVKD. The length of the CDR3 is 13 residues. CDR3 sequence reads: CASSDGGSYEQYL. CDR3 DNA sequence: TGTGCCAGCAGTGACGGCGGCTCCTACGAGCAGTACCTC.

This clonotype was seen a single time. The chain carries TRBV7-9 and TRBJ2-5; D perhaps matches TRBD1 (6 bases). The CDR3 has 13 residues. The V gene's germline CDR1 is SEHNR and CDR2 FQNEAQ (reference sequence). V shed 3 bases and J shed 10 bases, with 15 bases lying between them. The CDR3 loop is CASSFGGAEGQYF. The CDR3 DNA follows: TGTGCCAGCAGCTTTGGGGGCGCCGAGGGCCAGTACTTC.

This clonotype has at least ten counts. The genes are TRBV2 and TRBJ1-6, with a tentative D call TRBD1 (5 bases). The CDR3 has 15 amino acids. V lost 2 bases to trimming and J lost 4 bases, with 9 bases between them. CDR1 is SNHLY, CDR2 FYNNEI, per germline. This CDR3 is CASSESGRYNSPLHF. In nucleotides, the CDR3 is TGTGCCAGCAGTGAATCGGGACGGTATAATTCACCCCTCCACTTT.

The chain uses TRBV20-1 and TRBJ1-1, with D unresolved. The V end lost 0 bases, the J end lost 6 bases, and 11 bases lay between the germline ends. In germline, CDR1 is DFQATT, CDR2 SNEGSKA (reference sequence). The CDR3 has 13 amino acids. In nucleotides, the CDR3 is TGCAGTGCTAGAGATCCCAGTCGGGCTGAAGCTTTCTTT. Translating gives CSARDPSRAEAFF.

There are many counts of this clonotype. V gene TRBV7-9 combines with J gene TRBJ2-5; perhaps D is TRBD1 or TRBD2 (5 bases each). Germline lookup yields CDR1 SEHNR and CDR2 FQNEAQ (reference sequence). Trimming stripped 4 bases from V and 5 bases from J, with 23 bases between. This CDR3 spans 17 amino acids. The CDR3 coding sequence is TGTGCCAGCAGCTATCACACCATTCGCAGGGAGCTCGAGACCCAGTACTTC. Translating it yields CASSYHTIRRELETQYF.